Given below is one T cell receptor (beta chain) in context. This clonotype was detected a few times. Its antigen specificity is not known. No much larger clone exists at a distance of one base, and base qualities are not known. Inclusive of the bounding cysteine and phenylalanine, the CDR3 is 15 residues long. The read is trimmed to its CDR3 DNA, 45 bases read in frame from base 1. The germline V gene supplies CDR1 SGHRS and CDR2 YFSETQ. At the junction V is shortened by 1 base and J by 0 bases, with 8 bases in between. The sample originates from a study of post-analysis software for immune sequencing data (dated by TCRdb to about 2015). About the investigation overall: Disease courses on record covered relapsing-remitting, secondary progressive and progressive-relapsing multiple sclerosis, though some patients had no subtype annotation. A subset of samples was prepared in parallel using single-end sample barcoding, then pooled and co-amplified after Illumina adapter ligation. Patient repertoires were compared against about twelve previously published healthy control repertoires from donors aged roughly 6 to 27 years.

General conclusions and limits of the study: Roughly 5 TRBV segments, including TRBV5-6, TRBV5-1 and TRBV20-1, were significantly more frequent in patients than controls. The multiple sclerosis patient group was slightly younger than the control group. When samples were clustered directly using the F measure, samples prepared in the same batch co-clustered strongly, which prompted a batch-effect correction. Multiple sclerosis patients had significantly lower normalized Chao1 diversity than controls, a result that suggests substantial peripheral T-cell clonal expansion.

Library prep was done by PCR. The sequencer was an Illumina HiSeq 2500. Unique molecular identifiers were incorporated into TCR beta cDNA libraries to reduce PCR and sequencing biases. Per 1 to 10 million input T cells, approximately 500,000 cDNA molecules were obtained, such that each molecule approximated one T cell. Patient libraries were prepared and sequenced with the same protocol used for the earlier healthy control dataset. Samples belonging to the same batch were prepared together, multiplexed and sequenced on a shared HiSeq lane. As for how the authors treated the data: MIGEC was used to process the raw barcoded reads, and molecular identifier groups with only a single read were discarded before consensus assembly and CDR3 extraction. Clonotype tables were post-analysed with VDJtools, normalizing diversity by down-sampling all datasets to the smallest sample size. Repertoire overlap clustering matched CDR3 amino acid but not nucleotide sequences to correct batch-related cross-sample contamination. TCRdb reprocessing: public reads trimmed at Q25 with fastp, clones called with MiXCR, in-frame beta chains kept. Entries that share a CDR3 protein sequence are merged under the most common genes and DNA. The V and J calls were not made by the authors but by TCRdb's processing. The sample records around 200,000 distinct CDR3 sequences, approximately 29% of which are singletons. About 3.4% of the sample belongs to the ten largest clones.

To demonstrate the VDJtools post-analysis software, the study profiled TCR beta repertoires from the peripheral blood of about 13 young patients with multiple sclerosis. The patients with multiple sclerosis were children and adolescents between about 6 and 17 years of age. The receptor was derived from a girl under 18 with multiple sclerosis. The sequenced material came from blood. The V gene is TRBV5-1 and the J gene is TRBJ1-5, with TRBD1 perhaps the D gene, on 5 matching bases. The bases are TGCGCCAGCAGCTTGCTGGGGCATAGCAATCAGCCCCAGCATTTT. The translation is CASSLLGHSNQPQHF. The reference TRBV5-1 and TRBJ1-5 proteins fill in what lies around the CDR3, so the full variable domain reads KAGVTQTPRYLIKTRGQQVTLSCSPISGHRSVSWYQQTPGQGLQFLFEYFSETQRNKGNFPGRFSGRQFSNSRSEMNVSTLELGDSALYLCASSLLGHSNQPQHFGDGTRLSIL.